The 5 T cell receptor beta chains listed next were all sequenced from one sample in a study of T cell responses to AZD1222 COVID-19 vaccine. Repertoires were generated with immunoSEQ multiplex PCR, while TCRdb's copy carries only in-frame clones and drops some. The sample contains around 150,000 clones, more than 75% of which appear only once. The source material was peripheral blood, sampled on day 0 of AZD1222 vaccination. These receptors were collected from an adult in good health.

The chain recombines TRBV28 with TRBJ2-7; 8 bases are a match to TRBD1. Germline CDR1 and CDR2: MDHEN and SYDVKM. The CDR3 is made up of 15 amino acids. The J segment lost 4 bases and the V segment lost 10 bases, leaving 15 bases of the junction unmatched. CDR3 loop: CATTLIQGADYEQYF. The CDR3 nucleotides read TGTGCCACCACCTTAATCCAGGGGGCTGATTACGAGCAGTACTTC.

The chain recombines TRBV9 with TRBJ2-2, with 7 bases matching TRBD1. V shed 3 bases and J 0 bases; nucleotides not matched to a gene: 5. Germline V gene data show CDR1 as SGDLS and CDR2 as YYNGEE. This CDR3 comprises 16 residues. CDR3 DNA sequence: TGTGCCAGCAGCGATAGACAGGGCACGAACACCGGGGAGCTGTTTTTT. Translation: CASSDRQGTNTGELFF.

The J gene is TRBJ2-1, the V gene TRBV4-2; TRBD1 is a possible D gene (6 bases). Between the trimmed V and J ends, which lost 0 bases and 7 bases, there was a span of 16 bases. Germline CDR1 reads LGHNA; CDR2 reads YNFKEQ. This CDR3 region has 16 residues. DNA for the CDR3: TGTGCCAGCAGCCAAGATCTAATAACAGGGAGAAATGAGCAGTTCTTC. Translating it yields CASSQDLITGRNEQFF.

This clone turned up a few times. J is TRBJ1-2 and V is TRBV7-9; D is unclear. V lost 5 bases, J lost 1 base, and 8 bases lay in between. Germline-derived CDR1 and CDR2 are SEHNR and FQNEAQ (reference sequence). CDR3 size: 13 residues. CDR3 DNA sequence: TGTGCCAGCAGCCCCGCCAGTAACTATGGCTACACCTTC. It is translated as CASSPASNYGYTF.

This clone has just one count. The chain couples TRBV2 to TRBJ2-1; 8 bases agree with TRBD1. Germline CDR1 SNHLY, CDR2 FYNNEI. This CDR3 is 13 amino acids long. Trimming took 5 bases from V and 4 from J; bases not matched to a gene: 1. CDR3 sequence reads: CASSWDRYNEQFF. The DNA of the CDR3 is TGTGCCAGCAGTTGGGACAGGTACAATGAGCAGTTCTTC.